Given below is one TCR beta chain in context. The data were taken from a study of shared clonotypes between healthy human individuals. CDR1 is SGHRS, CDR2 YFSETQ, per germline. This CDR3 spans 13 amino acids. V lost 0 bases and J lost 2, with 6 bases in between. TCRdb keeps only in-frame clones here, not all; method: immunoSEQ multiplex PCR. Of roughly 700,000 clones in the sample, around two thirds were seen once. This receptor was obtained from a woman aged 25 to 39 in good health. The rearrangement uses TRBV5-1 and TRBJ2-7, with D unclear. Specimen: memory CD4+ T cells sorted from blood. Subset: CD45RA-negative fraction. Here the CDR3 reads CASSLASPYEQYF. The CDR3 DNA sequence: TGCGCCAGCAGCTTGGCAAGTCCCTACGAGCAGTACTTC.